This T cell receptor beta chain is from a study of T cell repertoires and HLA-DP antigens. Looking at the study overall: CD4+ T cells were cocultured with HeLa cells expressing HLA-DP.

The primer mix covered 54 TRBV segments and 13 TRBJ segments. Each pre-culture CD4+ sample aimed for hundreds of thousands of T cell genomes at deep resolution. The assay was immunoSEQ multiplex PCR, and TCRdb's table has in-frame clones only and misses some. The table lists around 90,000 clones, approximately 86% of them singletons. Germline CDR1 and CDR2: SNHLY and FYNNEI. With V trimmed by 8 bases and J by 2 bases, 5 bases remained unmatched. The CDR3 covers 13 residues. The study, taken as a whole, reports: Responder cells were total CD4+ cells with a HeLa antigen-presenting system.

As to this clone: The antigen remains unidentified.

Specimen: CD4+ T cells from PBMCs. This chain connects TRBV2 to TRBJ1-1, with TRBD1 identical over 7 bases. This clonotype was sampled from a man in his forties or fifties in good health and CMV-seronegative. The CDR3 sequence is CASRGTANTEAFF. As DNA, the CDR3 is TGTGCCAGCCGAGGGACAGCAAACACTGAAGCTTTCTTT.